This T cell receptor beta chain derives from a study of blood T cells in healthy people across ages (dated by TCRdb to between 2014 and 2017). The study in broad terms: In model experiments, template switching captured about one uniquely barcoded TCR beta cDNA molecule for every two T cells. To track age-related changes in TCR beta repertoire diversity, the study relied on deep sequencing normalized with unique cDNA molecular identifiers. Four age groups were formed from the donors: young (average 16 years), middle-aged (around 39), aged (about 62) and long-lived (82). Donors of different ages were randomly distributed across sequencing lanes to avoid experimental bias. Using the same blood draw, the study looked at two additional independent replicas of 1 million unique cDNA reads for two donors, one aged 18 to 30 and the other aged 80 or older.

Library preparation was by 5' RACE. The listed sequencing device is Illumina HiSeq 2500. A second PCR of roughly 7 to 11 cycles was performed with a sample-barcoded 5' primer and a J-beta primer mix. A template-switch 5' adaptor carrying 12 random nucleotides introduced a unique molecular identifier onto each TCR beta cDNA molecule. At least 2.5 million CDR3-containing paired-end reads were obtained from each sample. The Mint cDNA synthesis kit, primed by a TRBC-specific oligonucleotide, was used to synthesize first-strand cDNA from all RNA. Following uracil-DNA glycosylase treatment, all cDNA underwent a first 18-cycle PCR with the universal primers M1SS and BC2_uni_R. In the original analysis: Normalization of each sample was performed by random selection of 1 million high-quality reads, each carrying a distinct molecular identifier. Instead of being binned into consensus sequences, reads with shared molecular identifiers were discarded. MiTCR, set to a Q25 quality threshold and the strictest error-elimination algorithm, was used for CDR3 identification, clonotype clustering and error correction. A nonparametric unseen species model with Euler transformation was used to estimate lower-bound total TCR beta diversity. Clones were called with MiXCR by TCRdb after fastp trimmed the public reads at Q25, and only in-frame beta chains were retained. Records with the same CDR3 protein are collapsed into one entry carrying the most frequent genes and DNA. The V and J calls come from TCRdb's annotation, not from the publication. The sample table contains about 1.5 million distinct CDR3 sequences; only one count was recorded for about 42% of them. Of the sample, about 3.8% falls within the top ten clones.

The donors were 40 or so Caucasian individuals from Russia, aged roughly 6 to 95 years, who were systemically healthy. Approximately 9 milliliters of peripheral blood were collected from each donor into EDTA-treated Vacutainer tubes. Ficoll-Paque density-gradient centrifugation was used to isolate PBMCs, with at least 7 million per sample. Total RNA, at least 6 micrograms per sample, was extracted from PBMCs with Trizol reagent. For every donor, flow cytometry on a PBMC aliquot measured the percentage of naive CD45RAhigh/CD27high T cells. A word on this clonotype: Its antigen specificity is not known. Qualities for individual bases were not recorded, and no much larger clone is one base off.

Compared with germline, V lacks 2 bases and J lacks 11 bases; bases without a gene match: 7. CDR1 and CDR2 are drawn from the germline V gene: KGHDR, SFDVKD. Its CDR3 holds 14 amino acids, cysteine through phenylalanine. The read is trimmed to its CDR3 DNA, 42 bases read in frame from base 1. The paper as a whole reports these results and caveats: Compared with the aged group, the long-lived group had more naive CD4+ T cells, fewer expanded clones and increased TCR diversity, a pattern suggesting age selection. The CMV infection status of donors was not known, potentially confounding age-related changes in expanded clonotypes. Observed TCR beta diversity per million T cells fell roughly linearly with age, and a significant reduction was already apparent by age around 44. Estimates of total diversity based on one million sequenced T cells were regarded as lower bounds and as underestimates. There was a strong correlation between observed TCR beta diversity and the percentage of naive T cells measured by flow cytometry. Bulk unsorted PBMC profiling prevented conclusive comparison of naive and antigen-experienced compartments.

This TCR was sampled from a woman in her late teens or twenties in good health. This sequence uses TRBV24-1 and TRBJ2-3, with 9 central nucleotides matching TRBD1. Sequenced sample: blood. The DNA sequence follows: TGTGCCACCAGTGATTCCTGGGACAGGGCACTGCAGTATTTT. It translates as CATSDSWDRALQYF.